This TCR beta chain derives from a study of T cell responses to AZD1222 COVID-19 vaccine. TCRdb's copy holds only in-frame clones and misses some; the assay was immunoSEQ multiplex PCR. The repertoire holds over 120,000 clones, with around 84% as singletons. The sample consisted of peripheral blood, taken 28 days after the second AZD1222 dose. This clonotype was obtained from an adult who received the AZD1222 COVID-19 vaccine.

CDR3 bases: TGTGCCAGCAGTCCGAGAATAGATACGCAGTATTTT. It translates to CASSPRIDTQYF. The chain has TRBV6-5 and TRBJ2-3; D unresolved. Germline V gene data show CDR1 as MNHEY and CDR2 as SVGAGI. V lost 5 bases and J 5 bases, leaving 8 bases between the germline ends. This CDR3 comprises 12 residues.